Each of the 18 T cell receptor beta chains below was sequenced from the same sample in a study of technical replicates of blood from a few donors. Clones were read by immunoSEQ multiplex PCR, and TCRdb kept only the in-frame ones, dropping some. The sample has 70,000 to 75,000 clones, approximately 95% seen once. Sequencing used T cells isolated from PBMCs. The receptors come from a human donor in good health.

V is TRBV10-3 and J is TRBJ2-7, with D tentatively TRBD2 (5 bases). Germline CDR1 reads ENHRY; CDR2 reads SYGVKD. Trimming shortened V by 0 bases and J by 7 bases, and 10 bases separated the two germline ends. The CDR3 is made up of 13 amino acids. CDR3 in DNA: TGTGCCATCAGTGAGTCAAGGTCGGGGGAGCAGTACTTC. It is translated as CAISESRSGEQYF.

This chain links TRBV30 with TRBJ1-2, with D perhaps TRBD1 (5 bases). CDR3 length equals 14 residues. Per the germline V gene, CDR1 is GTSNPN and CDR2 is SVGIG (reference sequence). Trimming cost V 1 base and J 8 bases, with 17 bases left between them. DNA of the CDR3: TGTGCCTGGAGTGCAATTCGGGGGGAAGGCGGCTACACCTTC. As protein: CAWSAIRGEGGYTF.

The chain joins TRBV6-1 to TRBJ1-2; the match to TRBD1 covers 8 bases. V lost 3 bases and J lost 6; bases outside the gene matches: 0. The germline V gene has CDR1 MNHNS and CDR2 SASEGT. The CDR3 consists of 12 residues. The chain's CDR3 is CASSDRGHGYTF. CDR3 sequence (DNA): TGTGCCAGCAGTGACAGGGGGCATGGCTACACCTTC.

J is TRBJ2-2 and V is TRBV5-4, with 8 bases lining up with TRBD2. The CDR3 is made up of 16 amino acids. Germline V lookup: CDR1 SGHNT, CDR2 YYREEE (reference sequence). Germline trimming cut 0 bases from V and 5 bases from J; bases unmatched to any gene: 6. DNA for the CDR3: TGTGCCAGCAGCTTGGCGGGGGGGCGACGAACCGGGGAGCTGTTTTTT. The encoded protein is CASSLAGGRRTGELFF.

This clone was seen only once. The chain joins TRBV9 to TRBJ2-1; 8 bases agree with TRBD2. CDR3 length: 18 amino acids. J lost 9 bases, V lost 0 bases, and 17 bases had no gene match. CDR1 and CDR2 from the germline V gene are SGDLS and YYNGEE. In DNA, the CDR3 is TGTGCCAGCAGCGTAGCACCGGGGTTGCAAGCGGGGGCCGGTGAGCAGTTCTTC. As protein: CASSVAPGLQAGAGEQFF.

The chain links TRBV29-1 to TRBJ1-2; 7 nucleotides agree with TRBD1. V shed 6 bases and J 1 base; nucleotides not matched to a gene: 8. Germline-derived CDR1 and CDR2 are SQVTM and ANQGSEA. The CDR3 has 14 residues. DNA of the CDR3: TGCAGCGTGGACGCGACAGGGTATAACTATGGCTACACCTTC. It is translated as CSVDATGYNYGYTF.

The chain employs TRBV7-2 and TRBJ2-7; weak D call: TRBD2 (5 bases). Germline CDR1 reads SGHTA; CDR2 reads FQGNSA. This CDR3 spans 12 amino acids. Between the trimmed V and J ends, which lost 3 bases and 3 bases, there was a span of 6 bases. In DNA, the CDR3 is TGTGCCAGCAGCTTTGCGGGCTACGAGCAGTACTTC. As protein: CASSFAGYEQYF. The full variable domain, in which reference TRBV7-2 and TRBJ2-7 provide the parts outside the CDR3, is GAGVSQSPSNKVTEKGKDVELRCDPISGHTALYWYRQSLGQGLEFLIYFQGNSAPDKSGLPSDRFSAERTGGSVSTLTIQRTQQEDSAVYLCASSFAGYEQYFGPGTRLTVT.

CDR3 protein: CASSLEGLAGGRDTQYF. The CDR3 DNA sequence: TGTGCCAGCAGTTTAGAAGGGCTAGCGGGAGGAAGAGATACGCAGTATTTT. The chain links TRBV28 to TRBJ2-3; TRBD2 matches 11 bases. The CDR3 is 17 amino acids. CDR1 is MDHEN and CDR2 is SYDVKM in the germline V gene. V lost 2 bases to trimming and J lost 5 bases; unmatched junction nucleotides: 9.

The rearrangement joins TRBV2 to TRBJ2-3; 7 bases match TRBD2. The germline V gene has CDR1 SNHLY and CDR2 FYNNEI. With 8 bases clipped from V and 2 bases from J, the junction kept 4 bases outside the gene matches. The CDR3 covers 13 residues. CDR3 DNA sequence: TGTGCCAGCGTGACTAGCACCACAGATACGCAGTATTTT. This encodes CASVTSTTDTQYF.

This clone showed up just a few times. The rearrangement links TRBV30 to TRBJ1-1; D is uncertain. Germline values: CDR1 GTSNPN, CDR2 SVGIG (reference sequence). The CDR3 extends over 11 amino acids. Trimming took off 7 bases at V and 7 bases at J, with 13 bases between the two ends. The CDR3 reads CASKLGSEAFF. CDR3 sequence (DNA): TGTGCCTCTAAACTGGGGAGTGAAGCTTTCTTT.

The chain couples TRBV4-2 to TRBJ2-1; 8 nucleotides line up with TRBD2. V shed 4 bases, J shed 7 bases, and the junction held 12 bases outside the gene matches. The CDR3 extends over 16 amino acids. Germline CDR1 is LGHNA and CDR2 is YNFKEQ. The CDR3 sequence is CASSRDPSGSRNEQFF. Here the CDR3 DNA reads TGTGCCAGCAGCCGGGACCCCAGCGGGAGTAGGAATGAGCAGTTCTTC.

This chain connects TRBV2 to TRBJ1-5; TRBD1 aligns across 10 bases. CDR3 length: 16 residues. CDR1 and CDR2 (germline): SNHLY, FYNNEI. V dropped 5 bases and J dropped 7; count of bases not matched to a gene: 11. CDR3 bases: TGTGCCAGCAGTCCTCTCCGGGACAGGGGTCCGCAGCCCCAGCATTTT. Translation gives CASSPLRDRGPQPQHF.

This chain links TRBV18 with TRBJ1-5, with 7 bases aligning to TRBD1. Germline-derived CDR1 and CDR2 are KGHSH and LQKENI. The J segment lost 7 bases and the V segment lost 5 bases, leaving 8 bases of the junction unmatched. This CDR3 has 14 residues. CDR3 residues: CASSVGTVKQPQHF. In DNA, the CDR3 is TGTGCCAGCTCAGTCGGGACAGTCAAACAGCCCCAGCATTTT.

This chain connects TRBV29-1 to TRBJ1-2; TRBD1 is a possible D gene (5 bases). This CDR3 spans 16 amino acids. Trimming left V 4 bases short and J 0 bases short, with 18 bases between. CDR1 is SQVTM, CDR2 ANQGSEA, per germline. The CDR3 is CSVVLSRETTNYGYTF. The CDR3 coding sequence is TGCAGCGTTGTCCTTTCCAGGGAAACAACTAACTATGGCTACACCTTC.

The chain carries TRBV28 and TRBJ2-5; D may be TRBD2 (5 bases). CDR1 MDHEN and CDR2 SYDVKM come from the germline V gene. CDR3 size: 12 residues. V dropped 6 bases and J dropped 4 bases, with 9 bases sitting between them. In DNA, the CDR3 is TGTGCCAGCAGACTAGGGCGAGAGACCCAGTACTTC. Translation: CASRLGRETQYF. Looking up the rest from reference TRBV28 and TRBJ2-5 gives the full variable domain: DVKVTQSSRYLVKRTGEKVFLECVQDMDHENMFWYRQDPGLGLRLIYFSYDVKMKEKGDIPEGYSVSREKKERFSLILESASTNQTSMYLCASRLGRETQYFGPGTRLLVL.

The CDR3 DNA sequence: TGTGCCACAAGGGGTTTCGGGGGGATGAACACTGAAGCTTTCTTT. Its translation is CATRGFGGMNTEAFF. The chain couples TRBV21-1 to TRBJ1-1. TRBV21-1 counts as a pseudogene. This CDR3 is 15 amino acids long.

This sequence joins TRBV28 and TRBJ2-7; perhaps TRBD1 as D (5 bases). Trimming stripped 6 bases from V and 6 bases from J, with 12 bases between. The germline gives CDR1 MDHEN, CDR2 SYDVKM. This CDR3 contains 12 residues. Here the CDR3 DNA reads TGTGCCAGCAGGTCAACAGGTCCCGAGCAGTACTTC. This gives the protein CASRSTGPEQYF.

The chain has TRBV28 and TRBJ2-2, with D perhaps TRBD1 (5 bases). Trimming shortened V by 3 bases and J by 3 bases, and 14 bases separated the two germline ends. Germline assignment: CDR1 MDHEN and CDR2 SYDVKM. The CDR3 runs 16 residues. For the CDR3, the DNA is TGTGCCAGCAGTTTCCCCGGACACAAGGACACCGGGGAGCTGTTTTTT. This translates into CASSFPGHKDTGELFF.